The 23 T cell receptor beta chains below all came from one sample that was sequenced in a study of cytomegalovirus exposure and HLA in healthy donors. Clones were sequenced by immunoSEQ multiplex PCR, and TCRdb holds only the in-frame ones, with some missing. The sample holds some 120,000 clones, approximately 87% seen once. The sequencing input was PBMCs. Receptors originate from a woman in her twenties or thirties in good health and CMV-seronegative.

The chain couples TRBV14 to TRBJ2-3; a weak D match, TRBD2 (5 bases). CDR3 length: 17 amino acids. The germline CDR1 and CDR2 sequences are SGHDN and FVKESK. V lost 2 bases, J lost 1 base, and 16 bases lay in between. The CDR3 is CASSQPLGRGGTDTQYF. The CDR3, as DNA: TGTGCCAGCAGCCAACCCCTGGGTCGGGGAGGCACAGATACGCAGTATTTT.

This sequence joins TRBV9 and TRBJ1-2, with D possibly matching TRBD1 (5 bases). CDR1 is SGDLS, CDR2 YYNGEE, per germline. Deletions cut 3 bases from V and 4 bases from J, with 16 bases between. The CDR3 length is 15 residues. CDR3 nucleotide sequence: TGTGCCAGCAGCGCCAGTCCAACAGGTGGCTATGGCTACACCTTC. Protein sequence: CASSASPTGGYGYTF.

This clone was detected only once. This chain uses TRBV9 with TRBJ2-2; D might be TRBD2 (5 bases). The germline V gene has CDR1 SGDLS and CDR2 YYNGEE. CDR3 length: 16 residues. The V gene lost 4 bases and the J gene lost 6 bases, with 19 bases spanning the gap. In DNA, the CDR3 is TGTGCCAGCAGCCCAGACGGGGATTTGGTGGCCGGGGAGCTGTTTTTT. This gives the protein CASSPDGDLVAGELFF.

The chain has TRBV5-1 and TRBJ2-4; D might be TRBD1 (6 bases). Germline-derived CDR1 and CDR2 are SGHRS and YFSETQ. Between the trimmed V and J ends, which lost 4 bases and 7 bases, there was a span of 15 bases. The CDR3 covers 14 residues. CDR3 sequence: CASSLVGGENIQYF. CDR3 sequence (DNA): TGCGCCAGCAGCCTGGTAGGGGGTGAGAACATTCAGTACTTC.

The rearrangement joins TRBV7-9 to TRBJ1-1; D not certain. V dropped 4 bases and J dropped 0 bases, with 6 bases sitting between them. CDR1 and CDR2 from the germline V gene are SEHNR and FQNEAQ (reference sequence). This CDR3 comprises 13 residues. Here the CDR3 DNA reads TGTGCCAGCAGCTGGGAGTTGAACACTGAAGCTTTCTTT. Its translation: CASSWELNTEAFF.

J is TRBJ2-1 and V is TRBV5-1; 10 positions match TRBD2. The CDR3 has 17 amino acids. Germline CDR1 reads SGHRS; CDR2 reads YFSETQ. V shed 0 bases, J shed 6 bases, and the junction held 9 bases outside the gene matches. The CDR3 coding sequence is TGCGCCAGCAGCTTGGGGGCCCTAGCGGGGGTTACCAATGAGCAGTTCTTC. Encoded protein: CASSLGALAGVTNEQFF.

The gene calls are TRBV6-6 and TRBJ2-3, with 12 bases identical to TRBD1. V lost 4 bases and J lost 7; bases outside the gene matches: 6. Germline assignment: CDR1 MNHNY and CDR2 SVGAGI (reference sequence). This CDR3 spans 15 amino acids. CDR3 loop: CASSSPGQGANTQYF. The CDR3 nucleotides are TGTGCCAGCAGTTCTCCGGGACAGGGGGCAAATACGCAGTATTTT.

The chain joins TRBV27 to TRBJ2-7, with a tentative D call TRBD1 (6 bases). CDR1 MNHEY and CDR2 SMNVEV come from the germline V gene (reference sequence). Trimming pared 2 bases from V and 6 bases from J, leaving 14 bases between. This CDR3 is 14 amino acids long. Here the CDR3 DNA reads TGTGCCAGCAGTTTACTCCGGACAGTAGCCGAGCAGTACTTC. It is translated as CASSLLRTVAEQYF.

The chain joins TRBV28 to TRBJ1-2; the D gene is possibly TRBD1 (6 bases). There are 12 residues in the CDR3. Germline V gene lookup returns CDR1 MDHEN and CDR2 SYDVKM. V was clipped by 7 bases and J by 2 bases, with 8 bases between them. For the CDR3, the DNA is TGTGCCAGCATGCAGGGGAACTATGGCTACACCTTC. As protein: CASMQGNYGYTF.

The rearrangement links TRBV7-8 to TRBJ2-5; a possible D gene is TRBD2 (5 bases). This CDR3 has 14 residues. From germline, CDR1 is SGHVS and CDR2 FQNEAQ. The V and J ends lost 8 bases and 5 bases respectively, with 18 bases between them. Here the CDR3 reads CASRTGIGYETQYF. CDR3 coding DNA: TGTGCCAGCCGCACGGGAATAGGGTATGAGACCCAGTACTTC. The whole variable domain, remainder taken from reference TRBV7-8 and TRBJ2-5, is GAGVSQSPRYKVAKRGQDVALRCDPISGHVSLFWYQQALGQGPEFLTYFQNEAQLDKSGLPSDRFFAERPEGSVSTLKIQRTQQEDSAVYLCASRTGIGYETQYFGPGTRLLVL.

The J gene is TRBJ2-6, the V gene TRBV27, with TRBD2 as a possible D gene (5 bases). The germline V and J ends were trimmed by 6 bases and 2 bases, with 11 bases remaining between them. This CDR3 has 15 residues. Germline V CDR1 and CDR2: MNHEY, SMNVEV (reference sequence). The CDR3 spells CASSPGLAGANVLTF. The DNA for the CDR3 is TGTGCCAGCAGCCCAGGACTGGCTGGGGCCAACGTCCTGACTTTC.

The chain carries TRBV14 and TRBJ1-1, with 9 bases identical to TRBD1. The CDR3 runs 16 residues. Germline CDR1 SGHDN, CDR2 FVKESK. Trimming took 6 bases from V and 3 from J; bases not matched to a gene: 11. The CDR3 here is CASRPGTGYVDTEAFF. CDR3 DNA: TGTGCCAGCAGGCCCGGGACAGGGTACGTGGACACTGAAGCTTTCTTT.

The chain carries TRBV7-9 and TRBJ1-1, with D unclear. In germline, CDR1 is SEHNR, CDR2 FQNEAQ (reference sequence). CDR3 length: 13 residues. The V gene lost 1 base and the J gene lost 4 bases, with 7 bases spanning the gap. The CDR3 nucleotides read TGTGCCAGCAGCTTAGGAGAGAGCACTGAAGCTTTCTTT. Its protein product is CASSLGESTEAFF. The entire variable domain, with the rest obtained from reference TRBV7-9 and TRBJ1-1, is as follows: DTGVSQNPRHKITKRGQNVTFRCDPISEHNRLYWYRQTLGQGPEFLTYFQNEAQLEKSRLLSDRFSAERPKGSFSTLEIQRTEQGDSAMYLCASSLGESTEAFFGQGTRLTVV.

The DNA of the CDR3 is TGTGCCAGCAGCGGACTAGCGGGGGGCACCGGGGAGCTGTTTTTT. This codes for CASSGLAGGTGELFF. V usage is TRBV9 and J usage is TRBJ2-2, with 13 bases lining up with TRBD2. The CDR3 runs to 15 residues. The V segment lost 3 bases and the J segment 4 bases; nucleotides outside the gene matches: 0. CDR1 and CDR2 (germline): SGDLS, YYNGEE.

The CDR3 DNA sequence: TGCGCCAGCAGTGAAGTAGGGGTAGAAGGCTACACCTTC. Translating gives CASSEVGVEGYTF. V usage is TRBV10-2 and J usage is TRBJ1-2; tentative D call: TRBD1 (5 bases). Looked up from germline, CDR1 is WSHSY and CDR2 is SAAADI. The CDR3 has 13 residues. V was shortened by 3 bases and J by 8 bases, with 13 bases between the two germline ends.

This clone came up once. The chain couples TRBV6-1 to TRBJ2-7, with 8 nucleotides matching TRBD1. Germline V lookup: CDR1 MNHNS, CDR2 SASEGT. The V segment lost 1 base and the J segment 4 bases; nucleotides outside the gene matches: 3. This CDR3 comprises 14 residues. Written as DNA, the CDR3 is TGTGCCAGCAGTGAAGACAGGGGGTTTTACGAGCAGTACTTC. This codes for CASSEDRGFYEQYF.

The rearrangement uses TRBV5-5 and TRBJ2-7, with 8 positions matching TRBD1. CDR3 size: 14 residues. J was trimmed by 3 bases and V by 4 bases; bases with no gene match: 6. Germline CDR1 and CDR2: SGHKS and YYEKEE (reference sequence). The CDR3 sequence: CASSLGTGVYEQYF. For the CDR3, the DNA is TGTGCCAGCAGCCTTGGGACAGGCGTCTACGAGCAGTACTTC.

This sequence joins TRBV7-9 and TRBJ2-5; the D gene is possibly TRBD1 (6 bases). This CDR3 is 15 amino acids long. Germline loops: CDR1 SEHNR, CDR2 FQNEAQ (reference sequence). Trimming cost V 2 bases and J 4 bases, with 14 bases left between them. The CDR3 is CASSLPHQGRETQYF. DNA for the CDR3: TGTGCCAGCAGCTTACCGCACCAGGGGCGAGAGACCCAGTACTTC.

The CDR3 spells CASSDPLFGTGHYSYEQYF. The CDR3 DNA follows: TGTGCCAGCAGTGACCCACTTTTTGGGACAGGGCATTACTCCTACGAGCAGTACTTC. The chain joins TRBV6-1 to TRBJ2-7, with 9 bases lining up with TRBD1. CDR1 and CDR2 from the germline V gene are MNHNS and SASEGT. The CDR3 extends over 19 amino acids. The junction had 15 bases not matched to a gene; V was cut back by 3 bases and J by 0 bases.

CDR3 sequence reads: CASSLEGAGGYTF. The DNA of the CDR3 is TGTGCCAGCAGCTTAGAAGGGGCCGGGGGCTACACCTTC. V gene TRBV13 combines with J gene TRBJ1-2; perhaps TRBD1 as D (5 bases). CDR1 and CDR2 (germline): PRHDT, FYEKMQ (reference sequence). V lost 1 base, J lost 8 bases, and 11 bases lay in between. CDR3 length equals 13 residues.

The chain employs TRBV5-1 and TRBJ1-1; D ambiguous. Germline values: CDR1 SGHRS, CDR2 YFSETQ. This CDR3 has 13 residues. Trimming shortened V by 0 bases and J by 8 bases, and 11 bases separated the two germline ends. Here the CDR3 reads CASSLAAGSEAFF. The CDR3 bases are TGCGCCAGCAGCTTGGCAGCGGGATCCGAAGCTTTCTTT.

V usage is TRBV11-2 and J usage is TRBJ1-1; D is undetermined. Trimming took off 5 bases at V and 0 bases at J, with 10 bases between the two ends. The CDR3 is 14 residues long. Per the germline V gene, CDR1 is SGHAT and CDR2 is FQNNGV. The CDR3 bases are TGTGCCAGCAGCCGCATGCGGCTGAACACTGAAGCTTTCTTT. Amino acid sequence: CASSRMRLNTEAFF.

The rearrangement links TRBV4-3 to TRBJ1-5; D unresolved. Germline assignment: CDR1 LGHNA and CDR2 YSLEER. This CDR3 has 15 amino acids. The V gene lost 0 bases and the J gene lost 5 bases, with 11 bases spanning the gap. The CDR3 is CASSQERTGDQPQHF. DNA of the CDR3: TGCGCCAGCAGCCAAGAGAGAACGGGAGATCAGCCCCAGCATTTT.